One T cell receptor beta chain is described in this entry. V gave up 5 bases and J gave up 9 bases; unmatched junction bases: 11. Germline loops: CDR1 MNHEY, CDR2 SMNVEV (reference sequence). The CDR3 is 16 residues long. The naive CD8 subset, CD45RO-negative cells positively selected for CCR7, excluded terminally differentiated effector memory CD45RA+ cells. The data were produced by immunoSEQ multiplex PCR, yet TCRdb's version contains in-frame clones alone and is incomplete. The data show about 610,000 clones, approximately 96% seen once. This sample is part of a study of shared clonotypes between healthy human individuals.

The sequenced sample was naive CD8+ T cells sorted from blood. J is TRBJ2-1 and V is TRBV27; 12 positions match TRBD2. The receptor was derived from a woman under 40 in good health. DNA for the CDR3: TGTGCCAGCAGTAAACTACTAGCGGGAGGTTCCAGTGAGCAGTTCTTC. This gives the protein CASSKLLAGGSSEQFF.